The clone carrying this T cell receptor (beta chain) was counted a few times. TCRdb itself ran the reads through MiXCR, one entry per CDR3 protein. Of approximately 250,000 distinct CDR3 sequences listed, approximately 24% are singletons. Per germline, CDR1 LNHDA and CDR2 SQIVND (reference sequence). The CDR3 sequence is 14 residues long. Trimming removed 3 bases from V and 8 bases from J, with 14 bases in between. The data were obtained in a study of T cell repertoires in cytomegalovirus infection. This TCR was recovered from a human donor in good health (CMV status not recorded). Some clones in this sample may be carry-over from other donors' samples. Sequences were obtained from CD8+ T cells from PBMCs. The J gene is TRBJ2-1, the V gene TRBV19; D might be TRBD1 (6 bases). For the CDR3, the DNA is TGTGCCAGTAGTATCGCGCCAGGGGTCGATGAGCAGTTCTTC. Amino acid sequence: CASSIAPGVDEQFF.